The next 32 T cell receptor beta chains were all read from a single sample in a study of Graves' ophthalmopathy and Graves' hyperthyroidism. The study amplified TCR beta CDR3 regions using RNA transcripts. The first-round RT-PCR employed HTBI primers together with the Qiagen OneStep RT-PCR kit. A multiplex PCR was then performed as the second round. TCRdb recomputed calls from the multiplex PCR reads with MiXCR, one row per CDR3 protein. This repertoire shows 500,000 to 700,000 distinct CDR3 sequences, 20% to 25% found once; its top ten account for approximately 6.9%. Material for sequencing was peripheral blood. Source of these receptors: a woman aged 18 to 35 with stable Graves' hyperthyroidism. Some clones in this sample may be carry-over from other donors' samples.

This clonotype was observed a single time. V usage is TRBV28 and J usage is TRBJ2-7; D remains ambiguous. Germline lookup yields CDR1 MDHEN and CDR2 SYDVKM. The CDR3 has 13 amino acids. Trimming took 1 base from V and 5 from J, leaving 9 bases between them. The DNA of the CDR3 is TGTGCCAGCAGTTTATCCCTTCCCCACGAGCAGTACTTC. Protein: CASSLSLPHEQYF.

As to this clonotype: Possible read error: a much larger clone is one base away. This chain joins TRBV28 and TRBJ2-5, with TRBD2 matching over 11 bases. This CDR3 is 14 amino acids long. The V and J ends lost 6 bases and 4 bases, in that order; junction bases with no gene match: 4. The germline V gene has CDR1 MDHEN and CDR2 SYDVKM. CDR3 amino acids: CASSPLAGVETQYF. The DNA of the CDR3 is TGTGCCAGCAGCCCACTAGCGGGAGTAGAGACCCAGTACTTC.

This clonotype was observed a handful of times. The J gene is TRBJ2-5, the V gene TRBV12-3 or TRBV12-4, with TRBD2 identical over 7 bases. V gave up 8 bases and J gave up 1 base; unmatched junction bases: 7. The CDR3 is made up of 14 amino acids. The CDR3 DNA reads as TGTGCCAGCTCACTCCTAGCGGCCCAAGAGACCCAGTACTTC. This encodes CASSLLAAQETQYF.

The rearrangement links TRBV11-2 to TRBJ1-1; 7 nucleotides match TRBD1. The CDR3 is 13 residues long. Germline CDR1 is SGHAT and CDR2 is FQNNGV. The V gene end was trimmed by 8 bases and the J gene end by 4 bases; junction bases not matched to a gene: 7. In nucleotides, the CDR3 is TGTGCCAGCGGGGAGGGGGCGAGCACTGAAGCTTTCTTT. This translates into CASGEGASTEAFF. The whole variable domain, remainder taken from reference TRBV11-2 and TRBJ1-1, is EAGVAQSPRYKIIEKRQSVAFWCNPISGHATLYWYQQILGQGPKLLIQFQNNGVVDDSQLPKDRFSAERLKGVDSTLKIQPAKLEDSAVYLCASGEGASTEAFFGQGTRLTVV.

This clonotype has only a few counts. The chain carries TRBV20-1 and TRBJ1-3; the match to TRBD1 covers 7 bases. From germline, CDR1 is DFQATT and CDR2 SNEGSKA (reference sequence). V lost 5 bases and J lost 0; bases outside the gene matches: 10. This CDR3 comprises 16 residues. This CDR3 is CSAFRQGRGSGNTIYF. CDR3 sequence (DNA): TGCAGTGCTTTCCGACAGGGACGAGGCTCTGGAAACACCATATATTTT.

In this sample, this clonotype turned up many times. The V and J genes are TRBV7-2 and TRBJ2-7; 12 bases map to TRBD2. Trimming cost V 7 bases and J 7 bases; bases outside gene matches: 8. Looked up from germline, CDR1 is SGHTA and CDR2 is FQGNSA. The CDR3 covers 14 residues. For the CDR3, the DNA is TGTGCCAGCACCCTAGCGGGAGGGGCTGGTGAGCAGTACTTC. Its translation: CASTLAGGAGEQYF.

This clonotype was recorded at least ten times. The chain employs TRBV30 and TRBJ1-1; tentative D call: TRBD1 (6 bases). The CDR3 is 14 residues long. Germline V gene sequence: CDR1 GTSNPN, CDR2 SVGIG (reference sequence). V shed 0 bases and J shed 3 bases, with 11 bases lying between them. The CDR3 is CAWSVWGPDTEAFF. CDR3 coding DNA: TGTGCCTGGAGTGTATGGGGGCCGGACACTGAAGCTTTCTTT.

This clonotype was seen repeatedly, ten times or more. This chain uses TRBV7-6 with TRBJ1-1; maybe TRBD1 (6 bases). CDR3 length equals 13 residues. From germline, CDR1 is SGHVS and CDR2 FNYEAQ. The V and J ends lost 8 bases and 0 bases respectively, with 10 bases between them. CDR3 amino acids: CASARQVNTEAFF. Written as DNA, the CDR3 is TGTGCCAGCGCCAGACAGGTGAACACTGAAGCTTTCTTT.

As to this clonotype: An end of the junction does not agree with germline; a read error may underlie this. The J gene is TRBJ2-7, the V gene TRBV12-3 or TRBV12-4; D is perhaps TRBD2 (5 bases). CDR3 length: 13 amino acids. The CDR3 is CASSPAGAYEQCF. The CDR3 nucleotides read TGTGCCAGCAGCCCTGCGGGTGCCTACGAGCAGTGCTTC.

This clonotype was counted many times. The chain is built from TRBV10-3 and TRBJ2-7; perhaps TRBD1 as D (6 bases). The CDR3 has 12 residues. Per the germline V gene, CDR1 is ENHRY and CDR2 is SYGVKD. Trimming cost V 5 bases and J 1 base, with 6 bases left between them. This CDR3 is CAISTGSYEQYF. DNA for the CDR3: TGTGCCATCAGTACAGGGTCCTACGAGCAGTACTTC.

V usage is TRBV6-1 and J usage is TRBJ2-2; 8 positions match TRBD1. The J segment lost 3 bases and the V segment lost 4 bases, leaving 4 bases of the junction unmatched. The CDR3 is made up of 15 amino acids. CDR1 MNHNS and CDR2 SASEGT come from the germline V gene. The CDR3 sequence: CASSGGQDHTGELFF. The CDR3 DNA reads as TGTGCCAGCAGTGGGGGACAGGACCACACCGGGGAGCTGTTTTTT.

This clonotype was seen only a few times. The chain couples TRBV12-3 or TRBV12-4 to TRBJ1-5; 9 bases map to TRBD1. This CDR3 spans 14 amino acids. The junction had 4 bases not matched to a gene; V was cut back by 5 bases and J by 5 bases. The CDR3 loop reads CASSLGQGHQPQHF. As DNA, the CDR3 is TGTGCCAGCAGTCTCGGACAGGGGCATCAGCCCCAGCATTTT.

The sample holds many counts of this clonotype. The chain joins TRBV6-2 or TRBV6-3 to TRBJ2-3; TRBD2 aligns across 8 bases. The CDR3 loop spans 16 amino acids. Germline CDR1 and CDR2: MNHEY and SVGEGT. V gave up 0 bases and J gave up 2 bases; unmatched junction bases: 4. The CDR3 coding sequence is TGTGCCAGCAGTTACTCGTGGCGGGAGGCCACAGATACGCAGTATTTT. Residues: CASSYSWREATDTQYF.

The table lists this clonotype with a few counts. The CDR3 spells CASLRGHPSYEQYF. CDR3 nucleotides: TGTGCCAGCCTGAGGGGACACCCCTCCTACGAGCAGTACTTC. The V gene is TRBV6-1, the J gene TRBJ2-7; TRBD1 is a possible D gene (6 bases). CDR3 size: 14 residues. CDR1 and CDR2 from the germline V gene are MNHNS and SASEGT. Trimming took off 8 bases at V and 0 bases at J, with 14 bases between the two ends.

This clonotype was detected only once. This chain links TRBV4-1 with TRBJ2-1; D is uncertain. CDR3 length: 14 amino acids. Trimming removed 0 bases from V and 4 bases from J, with 7 bases in between. Germline-derived CDR1 and CDR2 are MGHRA and YSYEKL. DNA for the CDR3: TGCGCCAGCAGCCAAGATTTGAGGTACAATGAGCAGTTCTTC. This encodes CASSQDLRYNEQFF.

This clonotype was detected a few times. V is TRBV10-2 and J is TRBJ2-7; tentatively, D is TRBD1 (6 bases). Germline V gives CDR1 WSHSY, CDR2 SAAADI. Trimming pared 2 bases from V and 6 bases from J, leaving 17 bases between. The CDR3 covers 15 residues. CDR3 DNA: TGCGCCAGCAGTGAGACGAACAGGGATTTTAGCGAGCAGTACTTC. Its translation is CASSETNRDFSEQYF.

The rearrangement joins TRBV10-1 to TRBJ2-5; D remains unclear. Trimming cost V 8 bases and J 2 bases, with 12 bases left between them. CDR3 length: 13 amino acids. Germline values: CDR1 WNHNN, CDR2 SYGVQD (reference sequence). The CDR3 DNA sequence: TGCGCCAGCTCGGACGACGGTCAAGAGACCCAGTACTTC. Translating gives CASSDDGQETQYF.

This clonotype was seen ten or more times. The gene calls are TRBV20-1 and TRBJ1-5; D is unresolved. Germline V gene lookup returns CDR1 DFQATT and CDR2 SNEGSKA (reference sequence). The CDR3 loop spans 12 amino acids. The V end lost 5 bases, the J end lost 0 bases, and 5 bases lay between the germline ends. CDR3 residues: CSAQYSNQPQHF. The CDR3, as DNA: TGCAGTGCTCAATATAGCAATCAGCCCCAGCATTTT.

This clonotype has a handful of counts. The rearrangement links TRBV6-1 to TRBJ1-5; D not resolved. Germline lookup yields CDR1 MNHNS and CDR2 SASEGT. The CDR3 loop spans 12 amino acids. Trimming removed 8 bases from V and 7 bases from J, with 12 bases in between. CDR3 sequence reads: CASEGIGQPQHF. For the CDR3, the DNA is TGTGCCAGCGAGGGTATTGGACAGCCCCAGCATTTT.

This clonotype was counted many times. The V and J genes are TRBV20-1 and TRBJ1-5, with D possibly TRBD1 on 5 matching bases. The germline V and J ends were trimmed by 1 base and 6 bases, with 13 bases remaining between them. This CDR3 region has 14 residues. The V gene's germline CDR1 is DFQATT and CDR2 SNEGSKA (reference sequence). The CDR3 DNA reads as TGCAGTGCTAGAGCAGGGCTGGGTCTTCAGCCCCAGCATTTT. Translated, it gives CSARAGLGLQPQHF.

In its sample, this clonotype was seen many times. This sequence joins TRBV25-1 and TRBJ1-2; tentative D call: TRBD1 (5 bases). In germline, CDR1 is MGHDK, CDR2 SYGVNS. The CDR3 extends over 13 amino acids. Trimming took 7 bases from V and 0 from J, leaving 9 bases between them. In DNA form, the CDR3 reads TGTGCCAGCACCGCGGGGGCTAACTATGGCTACACCTTC. It encodes CASTAGANYGYTF.

This clonotype was recorded many times. The chain links TRBV18 to TRBJ2-7; TRBD1 agrees at 8 bases. Germline V gives CDR1 KGHSH, CDR2 LQKENI. Trimming took 6 bases from V and 4 from J; bases not matched to a gene: 14. The CDR3 has 16 amino acids. The CDR3 loop is CASSPTSDRGMYEQYF. The CDR3 DNA reads TGTGCCAGCTCTCCCACGTCAGACAGGGGAATGTACGAGCAGTACTTC. The full variable domain, completed using reference TRBV18 and TRBJ2-7, is NAGVMQNPRHLVRRRGQEARLRCSPMKGHSHVYWYRQLPEEGLKFMVYLQKENIIDESGMPKERFSAEFPKEGPSILRIQQVVRGDSAAYFCASSPTSDRGMYEQYFGPGTRLTVT.

The chain couples TRBV9 to TRBJ2-5, with TRBD2 identical over 7 bases. This CDR3 has 16 residues. The J segment lost 1 base and the V segment lost 4 bases, leaving 10 bases of the junction unmatched. Germline values: CDR1 SGDLS, CDR2 YYNGEE. The CDR3 loop is CASSTSPGGPQETQYF. DNA of the CDR3: TGTGCCAGCAGCACCAGTCCGGGGGGTCCCCAAGAGACCCAGTACTTC.

This clonotype was seen many times. The rearrangement uses TRBV6-1 and TRBJ2-7, with D possibly TRBD1 on 6 matching bases. There are 13 residues in the CDR3. V dropped 5 bases and J dropped 7 bases, with 15 bases sitting between them. Germline V gene lookup returns CDR1 MNHNS and CDR2 SASEGT. The CDR3 bases are TGTGCCAGCAGTACCGGACAGACCGCTGAGCAGTACTTC. It is translated as CASSTGQTAEQYF.

This clonotype was counted ten times or more. The chain employs TRBV6-1 and TRBJ1-6; TRBD1 might be the D (5 bases). In germline, CDR1 is MNHNS, CDR2 SASEGT. Trimming cost V 0 bases and J 9 bases, with 12 bases left between them. CDR3 size: 15 residues. The CDR3 nucleotides read TGTGCCAGCAGTGAAGCGTTGGACACCATTTCACCCCTCCACTTT. Protein sequence: CASSEALDTISPLHF.

The sample holds a few counts of this clonotype. This rearrangement joins TRBV28 to TRBJ1-6, with 7 bases matching TRBD1. Unmatched junction bases numbered 3, after V lost 6 bases and J lost 4 bases. There are 14 residues in the CDR3. Germline-derived CDR1 and CDR2 are MDHEN and SYDVKM. The DNA of the CDR3 is TGTGCCAGCAGCCACAGGGGATATAATTCACCCCTCCACTTT. It translates to CASSHRGYNSPLHF. The variable domain in full, with the rest retrieved from reference TRBV28 and TRBJ1-6, is DVKVTQSSRYLVKRTGEKVFLECVQDMDHENMFWYRQDPGLGLRLIYFSYDVKMKEKGDIPEGYSVSREKKERFSLILESASTNQTSMYLCASSHRGYNSPLHFGNGTRLTVT.

Notes on this clonotype: The CDR3 does not close with the conserved phenylalanine or tryptophan, likely indicating a read error. The J gene is TRBJ2-7, the V gene TRBV6-1; 8 bases match TRBD1. CDR3 length: 11 amino acids. Germline CDR1 reads MNHNS; CDR2 reads SASEGT. Trimming took 7 bases from V and 6 from J; bases not matched to a gene: 2. The CDR3 DNA is TGTGCCAGCAATGGACAGGGCGAGCAGTACTAC. This translates into CASNGQGEQYY.

This clonotype was counted many times. The chain carries TRBV29-1 and TRBJ2-7; 8 bases are shared with TRBD2. Looked up from germline, CDR1 is SQVTM and CDR2 is ANQGSEA. The trim removed 7 bases at V and 2 bases at J, leaving 7 bases unmatched. The length of the CDR3 is 13 residues. CDR3 bases: TGCAGCGCCGCACTAGCGGCCCCCTACGAGCAGTACTTC. It codes for CSAALAAPYEQYF.

V gene TRBV11-1 combines with J gene TRBJ1-2; 9 nucleotides align to TRBD1. The germline CDR1 and CDR2 sequences are SGHAT and FQDESV (reference sequence). The CDR3 length is 16 residues. Trimming removed 3 bases from V and 0 bases from J; junction bases left unmatched: 5. The CDR3 region has the DNA TGTGCCAGCAGCTTTAGGGACAGGGCGGCTAACTATGGCTACACCTTC. Amino acids: CASSFRDRAANYGYTF.

The genes are TRBV24-1 and TRBJ2-5; D unclear. Germline V gene sequence: CDR1 KGHDR, CDR2 SFDVKD. V dropped 8 bases and J dropped 6 bases, with 9 bases sitting between them. CDR3 size: 11 residues. CDR3 coding DNA: TGTGCCACCATGAAGGGTCAGACCCAGTACTTC. Translation: CATMKGQTQYF.

There are many counts of this clonotype. The CDR3: CASIARVAKNIQYF. The CDR3 nucleotides are TGTGCCAGTATCGCGAGGGTTGCCAAAAACATTCAGTACTTC. This chain links TRBV19 with TRBJ2-4; D possibly corresponds to TRBD2 (5 bases). Trimming took 7 bases from V and 1 from J, leaving 11 bases between them. Germline values: CDR1 LNHDA, CDR2 SQIVND (reference sequence). The CDR3 has 14 residues.

V and J are TRBV24-1 and TRBJ2-6; D unclear. V lost 7 bases, J lost 1 base, and 10 bases lay in between. The length of the CDR3 is 15 residues. Germline CDR1 KGHDR, CDR2 SFDVKD. The CDR3 region has the DNA TGTGCCACCAGCGAATCAGGATCTGGGGCCAACGTCCTGACTTTC. The encoded protein is CATSESGSGANVLTF.